The T cell receptor (beta chain) under discussion was sequenced for a study of shared clonotypes between healthy human individuals. General study results and limits: Lower generation probabilities were found for non-shared clonotypes than for those shared by all four donors. Among donors, the sharing of clonotypes was expected to be influenced by sequencing depth.

The DNA input per sorted-subset replicate PCR was about 190 ng, corresponding to 32,000 or so T cell genomes. TCRdb keeps only in-frame clones here, not all; method: immunoSEQ multiplex PCR. The data show 1.5 million to 2.5 million clones, less than 95% seen once. The CDR3 consists of 13 residues. Trimming removed 2 bases from V and 5 bases from J, with 10 bases in between. Germline V gene lookup returns CDR1 KGHSH and CDR2 LQKENI. Cells designated naive CD8 were CD45RO-negative and were positively selected for CCR7, with terminally differentiated effector memory CD45RA+ cells excluded. As to this clone: The antigen is undetermined.

The specimen sequenced was naive CD8+ T cells sorted from blood. This receptor was obtained from a man younger than 30 in good health. The chain joins TRBV18 to TRBJ2-7; the D is unclear. CDR3 sequence reads: CASSPGPGNEQYF. CDR3 DNA sequence: TGTGCCAGCTCACCAGGGCCGGGCAACGAGCAGTACTTC.